This T cell receptor beta chain originates from a study of T cell changes during pregnancy in multiple sclerosis. The CDR3 covers 14 residues. Germline V gene sequence: CDR1 SGHRS, CDR2 YFSETQ. The J segment lost 5 bases and the V segment lost 4 bases, leaving 8 bases of the junction unmatched. This table comes from immunoSEQ multiplex PCR, and its TCRdb copy is limited to in-frame clones, with some not included. The repertoire has 55,000 to 65,000 clones, almost 95% of them found once; the top ten carry more than 0.7%. Specimen: peripheral blood, collected in the first trimester of pregnancy. The TCR sequence derives from a female donor with multiple sclerosis, enrolled in a pregnancy study. The V call is TRBV5-1, the J call TRBJ1-1; TRBD1 matches at 7 bases. As DNA, the CDR3 is TGCGCCAGCAGCCCGGCGGGGACAGCGACTGAAGCTTTCTTT. As protein: CASSPAGTATEAFF.